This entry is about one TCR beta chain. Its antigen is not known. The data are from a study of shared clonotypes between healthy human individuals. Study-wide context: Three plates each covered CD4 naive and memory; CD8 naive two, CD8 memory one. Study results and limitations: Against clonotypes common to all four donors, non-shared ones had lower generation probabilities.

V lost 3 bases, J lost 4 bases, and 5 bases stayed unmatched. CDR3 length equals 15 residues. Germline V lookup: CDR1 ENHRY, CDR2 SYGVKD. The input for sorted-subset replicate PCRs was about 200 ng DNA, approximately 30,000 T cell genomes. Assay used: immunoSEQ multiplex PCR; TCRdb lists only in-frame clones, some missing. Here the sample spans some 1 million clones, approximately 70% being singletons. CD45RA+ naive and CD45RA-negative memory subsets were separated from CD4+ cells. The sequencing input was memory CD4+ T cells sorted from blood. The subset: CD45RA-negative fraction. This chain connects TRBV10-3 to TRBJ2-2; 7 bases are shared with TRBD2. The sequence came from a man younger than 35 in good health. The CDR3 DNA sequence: TGTGCCATCAGTGACGGGGGGAGGGTCACCGGGGAGCTGTTTTTT. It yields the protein CAISDGGRVTGELFF.